This TCR beta chain was observed in a study of cytomegalovirus exposure and HLA in healthy donors (dated by TCRdb to 2017 to 2019). Turning to the overall study: A later analysis indicated that the 95 to 150 validation repertoires were generated on the platform also employed for the approximately 700 repertoires of the first cohort. Besides the first cohort of 550 to 750 subjects, a separate validation cohort made up of roughly 120 different subjects was used. The study was designed to test whether signatures of past pathogen exposure could be identified by cataloging public T cell receptors. The study combined high-throughput TCR immunosequencing, statistical association of individual TCRs with disease status, and machine learning to predict cytomegalovirus infection status. On the study overall, not on this receptor specifically: A later analysis lacked HLA typing for the validation cohort, so it scored co-occurrence in that cohort across all 120 or so repertoires. Of the cluster scores, 94% were above 0 in a later analysis, which found that TCRs clustered in the first cohort also tended to co-occur in the 120 or so validation repertoires. In vitro tests confirmed that a few of the cytomegalovirus-associated TCR beta chains recognize cytomegalovirus antigens. A total of 164 TCR beta chains were listed by the study as associated with cytomegalovirus. Most TCR sequences were observed very rarely across donors, whereas some public TCRs were present in many individuals. It was suggested by the authors that the approach could potentially be generalized to other disease states and immunological phenotypes. The classifier was reported to diagnose cytomegalovirus status with high specificity and sensitivity in both the original and validation cohorts.

The protocol used for the library was the immunoSEQ multiplex PCR assay. On the authors' methods: A statistical classification framework was developed to diagnose cytomegalovirus status using the catalog of TCR beta chain sequences. TCRdb limited this immuneACCESS table to in-frame rearrangements with V and J called. A share of clones is missing; checked studies link under half to unresolved V genes, and the rest is unexplained. The V and J calls and clone size are taken from that table; D and trimming were inferred from the DNA. This sample holds some 150,000 clones; approximately 86% were observed only once. The ten biggest clones cover about a fifth of the sample. Donors formed part of the validation cohort, which comprised fewer than 150 subjects and was distinct from the first cohort of under 800 subjects. V is cut by 8 bases and J by 0 bases, and the space between the germline ends is 6 bases. The cysteine opens and the phenylalanine closes a CDR3 of 12 amino acids. The CDR3 DNA has 36 bases and is translated from base 1. The germline V gene encodes CDR1 SGHTA and CDR2 FQGNSA.

In the case of this clone: Its antigen remains unidentified. No per-base quality is available; no much larger clone lies one base away.

Sample: PBMCs. The source of this sequence is a man aged 18 to 35 in good health and CMV-seropositive. The rearrangement joined TRBV7-2 to TRBJ2-3, with an unclear D gene assignment. The nucleotide sequence is given as TGTGCCAGCGGCCTTAGCACAGATACGCAGTATTTT. This sequence encodes CASGLSTDTQYF.